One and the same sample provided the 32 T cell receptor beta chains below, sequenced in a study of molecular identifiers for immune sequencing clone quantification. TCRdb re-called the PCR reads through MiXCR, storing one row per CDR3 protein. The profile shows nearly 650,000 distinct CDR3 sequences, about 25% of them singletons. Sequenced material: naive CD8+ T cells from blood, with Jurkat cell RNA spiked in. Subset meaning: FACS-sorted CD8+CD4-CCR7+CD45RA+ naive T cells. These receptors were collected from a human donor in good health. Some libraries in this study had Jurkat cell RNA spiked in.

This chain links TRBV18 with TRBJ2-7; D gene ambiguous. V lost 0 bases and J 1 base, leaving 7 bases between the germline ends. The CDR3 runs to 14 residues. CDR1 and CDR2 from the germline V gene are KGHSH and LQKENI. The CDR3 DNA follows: TGTGCCAGCTCACCACCGCAGAGGTCCTACGAGCAGTACTTC. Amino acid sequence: CASSPPQRSYEQYF.

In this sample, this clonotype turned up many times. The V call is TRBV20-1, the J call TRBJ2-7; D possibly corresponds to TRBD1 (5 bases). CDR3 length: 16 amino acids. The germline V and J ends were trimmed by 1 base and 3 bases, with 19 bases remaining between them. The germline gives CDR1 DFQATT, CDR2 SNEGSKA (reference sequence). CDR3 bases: TGCAGTGCTAGAGGCGTACCCGACAGTCACGTCTACGAGCAGTACTTC. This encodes CSARGVPDSHVYEQYF.

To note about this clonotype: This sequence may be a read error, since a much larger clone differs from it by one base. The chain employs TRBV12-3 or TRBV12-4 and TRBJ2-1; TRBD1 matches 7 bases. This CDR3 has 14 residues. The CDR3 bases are TGTGCCAGCAGTTTAGAAGGACAGGACAATGAGCAGATCTTC. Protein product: CASSLEGQDNEQIF.

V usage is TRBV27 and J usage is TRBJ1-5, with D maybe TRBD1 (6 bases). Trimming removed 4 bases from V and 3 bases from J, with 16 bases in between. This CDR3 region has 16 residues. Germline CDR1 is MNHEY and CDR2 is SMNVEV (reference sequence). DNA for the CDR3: TGTGCCAGCAGTTCGTACCCGCAGGGGTTCAATCAGCCCCAGCATTTT. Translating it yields CASSSYPQGFNQPQHF.

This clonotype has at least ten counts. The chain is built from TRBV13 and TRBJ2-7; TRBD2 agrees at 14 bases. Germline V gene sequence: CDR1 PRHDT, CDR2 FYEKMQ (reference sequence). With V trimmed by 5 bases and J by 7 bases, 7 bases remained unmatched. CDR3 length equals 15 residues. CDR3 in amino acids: CASSPRLAGGAEQYF. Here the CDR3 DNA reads TGTGCCAGCAGCCCGCGACTAGCGGGAGGGGCAGAGCAGTACTTC.

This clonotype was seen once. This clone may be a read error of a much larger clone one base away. In DNA form, the CDR3 reads TGTGCCAGCAGCTTAAGGGGGGCGGGGGTCCCTGAAGCTTTCTTT. It is translated as CASSLRGAGVPEAFF. The chain links TRBV13 to TRBJ1-1; D is possibly TRBD1 (6 bases). V was pared by 2 bases and J by 6 bases, with 16 bases between. Germline lookup yields CDR1 PRHDT and CDR2 FYEKMQ (reference sequence). This CDR3 has 15 amino acids. The whole variable domain, filled in from reference TRBV13 and TRBJ1-1, reads AAGVIQSPRHLIKEKRETATLKCYPIPRHDTVYWYQQGPGQDPQFLISFYEKMQSDKGSIPDRFSAQQFSDYHSELNMSSLELGDSALYFCASSLRGAGVPEAFFGQGTRLTVV.

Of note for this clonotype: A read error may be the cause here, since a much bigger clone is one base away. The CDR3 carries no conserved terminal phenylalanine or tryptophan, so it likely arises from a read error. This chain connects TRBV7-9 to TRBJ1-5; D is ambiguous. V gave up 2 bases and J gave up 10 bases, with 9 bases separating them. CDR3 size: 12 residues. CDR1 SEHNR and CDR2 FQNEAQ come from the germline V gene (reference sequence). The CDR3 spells CASSLFGGPQHI. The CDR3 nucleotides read TGTGCCAGCAGCTTATTCGGAGGACCCCAGCATATT.

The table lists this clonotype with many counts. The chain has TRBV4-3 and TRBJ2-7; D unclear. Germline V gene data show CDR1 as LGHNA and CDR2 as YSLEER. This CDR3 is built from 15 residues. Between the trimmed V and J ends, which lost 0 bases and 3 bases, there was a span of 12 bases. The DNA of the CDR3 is TGCGCCAGCAGCCAAGATCCGGAACATGTCTACGAGCAGTACTTC. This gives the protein CASSQDPEHVYEQYF.

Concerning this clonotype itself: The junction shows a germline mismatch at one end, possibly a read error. The CDR3 coding sequence is TGTGCCAACAGCGTTACAGGCGCATTAAACACTGAAGCTTTCTTT. Protein sequence: CANSVTGALNTEAFF. The genes are TRBV9 and TRBJ1-1, with a weak D call TRBD1 (5 bases). Germline V gene sequence: CDR1 SGDLS, CDR2 YYNGEE. The CDR3 consists of 15 residues.

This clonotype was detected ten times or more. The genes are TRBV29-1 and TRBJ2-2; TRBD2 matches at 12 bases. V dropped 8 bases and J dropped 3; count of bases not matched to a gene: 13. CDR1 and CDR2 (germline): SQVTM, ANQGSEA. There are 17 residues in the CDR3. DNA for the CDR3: TGCAGCCTGACTCTAGCGGGAGGGCCCTCAGACACCGGGGAGCTGTTTTTT. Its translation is CSLTLAGGPSDTGELFF.

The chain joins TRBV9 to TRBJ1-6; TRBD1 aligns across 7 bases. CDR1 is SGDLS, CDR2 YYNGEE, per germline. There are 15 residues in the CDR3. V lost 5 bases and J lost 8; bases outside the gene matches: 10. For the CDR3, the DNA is TGTGCCAGCAGTAGCTTCGGGACAGAGGATTCACCCCTCCACTTT. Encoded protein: CASSSFGTEDSPLHF.

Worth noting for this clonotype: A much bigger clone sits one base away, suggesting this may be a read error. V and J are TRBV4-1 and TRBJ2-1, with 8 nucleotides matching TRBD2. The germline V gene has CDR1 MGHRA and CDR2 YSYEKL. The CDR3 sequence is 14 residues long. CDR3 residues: CASSPGLDYDEQFF. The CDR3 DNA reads TGCGCCAGCAGCCCGGGACTAGACTACGATGAGCAGTTCTTC.

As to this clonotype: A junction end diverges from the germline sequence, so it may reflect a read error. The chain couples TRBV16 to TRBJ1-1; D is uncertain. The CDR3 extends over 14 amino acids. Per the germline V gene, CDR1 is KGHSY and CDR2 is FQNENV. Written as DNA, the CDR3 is TGTGCCAGCAGCCAATCAGAAGGGCACACCGAAGCTTTCTTT. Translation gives CASSQSEGHTEAFF.

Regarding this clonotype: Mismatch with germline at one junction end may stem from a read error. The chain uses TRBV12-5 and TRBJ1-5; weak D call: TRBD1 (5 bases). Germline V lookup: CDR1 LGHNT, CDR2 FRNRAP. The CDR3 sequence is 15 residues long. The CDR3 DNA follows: TGTGCTAGTGGGAGTCATATCCCGGGGCCCCCGCCCCCGCATTTT. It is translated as CASGSHIPGPPPPHF.

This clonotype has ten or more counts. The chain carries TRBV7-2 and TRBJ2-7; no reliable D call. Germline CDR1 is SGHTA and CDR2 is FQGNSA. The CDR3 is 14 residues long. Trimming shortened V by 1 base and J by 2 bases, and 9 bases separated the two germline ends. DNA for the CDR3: TGTGCCAGCAGCTTAGAAGGTCAGACCTACGAGCAGTACTTC. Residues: CASSLEGQTYEQYF.

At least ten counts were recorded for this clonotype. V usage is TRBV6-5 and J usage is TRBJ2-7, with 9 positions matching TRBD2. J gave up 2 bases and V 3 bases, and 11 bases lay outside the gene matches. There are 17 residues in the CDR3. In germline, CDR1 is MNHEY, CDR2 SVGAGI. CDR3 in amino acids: CASSYQAGGPPTYEQYF. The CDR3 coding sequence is TGTGCCAGCAGTTATCAAGCGGGGGGCCCCCCCACCTACGAGCAGTACTTC.

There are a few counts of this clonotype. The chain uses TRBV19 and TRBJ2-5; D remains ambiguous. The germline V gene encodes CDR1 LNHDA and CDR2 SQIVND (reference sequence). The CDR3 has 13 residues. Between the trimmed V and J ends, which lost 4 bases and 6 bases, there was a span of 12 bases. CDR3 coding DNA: TGTGCCAGTAGTACGGACGCTTTTCAGACCCAGTACTTC. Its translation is CASSTDAFQTQYF.

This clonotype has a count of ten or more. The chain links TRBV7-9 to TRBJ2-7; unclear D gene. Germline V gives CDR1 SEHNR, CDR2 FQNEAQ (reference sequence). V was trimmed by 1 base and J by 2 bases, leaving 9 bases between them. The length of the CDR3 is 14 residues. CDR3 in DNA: TGTGCCAGCAGCTTAGAGGGTAAAACCTACGAGCAGTACTTC. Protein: CASSLEGKTYEQYF.

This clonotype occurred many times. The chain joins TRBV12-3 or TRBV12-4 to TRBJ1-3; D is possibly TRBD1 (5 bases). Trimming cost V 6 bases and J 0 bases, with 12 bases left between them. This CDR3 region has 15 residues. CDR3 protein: CASSTRQNSGNTIYF. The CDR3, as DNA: TGTGCCAGCAGCACCAGACAGAACTCTGGAAACACCATATATTTT.

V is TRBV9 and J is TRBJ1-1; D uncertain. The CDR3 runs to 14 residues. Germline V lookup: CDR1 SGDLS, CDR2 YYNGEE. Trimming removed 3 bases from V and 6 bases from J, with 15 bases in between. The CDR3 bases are TGTGCCAGCAGCGCGGACCATATACCGGCTGAAGCTTTCTTT. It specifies CASSADHIPAEAFF. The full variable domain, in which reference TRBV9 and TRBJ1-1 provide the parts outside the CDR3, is DSGVTQTPKHLITATGQRVTLRCSPRSGDLSVYWYQQSLDQGLQFLIQYYNGEERAKGNILERFSAQQFPDLHSELNLSSLELGDSALYFCASSADHIPAEAFFGQGTRLTVV.

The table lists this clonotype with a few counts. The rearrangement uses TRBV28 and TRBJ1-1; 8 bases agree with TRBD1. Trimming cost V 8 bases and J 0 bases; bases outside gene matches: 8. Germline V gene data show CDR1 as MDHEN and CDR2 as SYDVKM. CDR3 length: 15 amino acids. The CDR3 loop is CASRDRSFLNTEAFF. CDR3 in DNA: TGTGCCAGCCGGGACAGGAGCTTTTTGAACACTGAAGCTTTCTTT.

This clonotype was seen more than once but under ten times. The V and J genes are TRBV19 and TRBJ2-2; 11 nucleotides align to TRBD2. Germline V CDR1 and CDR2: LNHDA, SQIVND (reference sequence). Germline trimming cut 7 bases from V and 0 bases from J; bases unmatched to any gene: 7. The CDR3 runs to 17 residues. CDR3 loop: CASIGLAGGPNTGELFF. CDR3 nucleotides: TGTGCCAGTATAGGGCTAGCGGGAGGCCCGAACACCGGGGAGCTGTTTTTT.

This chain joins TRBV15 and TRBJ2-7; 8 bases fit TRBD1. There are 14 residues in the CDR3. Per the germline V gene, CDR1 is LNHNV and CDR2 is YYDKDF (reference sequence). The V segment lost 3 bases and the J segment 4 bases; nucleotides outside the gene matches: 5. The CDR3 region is CATSRPGQAYEQYF. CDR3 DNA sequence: TGTGCCACCAGCAGGCCGGGACAGGCTTACGAGCAGTACTTC. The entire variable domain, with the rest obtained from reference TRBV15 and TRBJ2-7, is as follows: DAMVIQNPRYQVTQFGKPVTLSCSQTLNHNVMYWYQQKSSQAPKLLFHYYDKDFNNEADTPDNFQSRRPNTSFCFLDIRSPGLGDTAMYLCATSRPGQAYEQYFGPGTRLTVT.

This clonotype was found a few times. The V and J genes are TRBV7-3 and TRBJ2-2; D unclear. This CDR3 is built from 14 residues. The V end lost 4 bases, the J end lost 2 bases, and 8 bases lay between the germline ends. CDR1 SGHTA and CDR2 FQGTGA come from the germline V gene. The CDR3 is CASSSTPNTGELFF. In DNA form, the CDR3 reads TGTGCCAGCAGCTCGACACCTAACACCGGGGAGCTGTTTTTT.

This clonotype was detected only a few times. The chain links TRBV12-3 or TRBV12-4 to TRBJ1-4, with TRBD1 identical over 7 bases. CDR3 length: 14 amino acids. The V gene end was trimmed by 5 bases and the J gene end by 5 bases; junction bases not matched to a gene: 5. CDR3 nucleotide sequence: TGTGCCAGCAGTACCTCGGGACAGAATGAAAAACTGTTTTTT. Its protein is CASSTSGQNEKLFF.

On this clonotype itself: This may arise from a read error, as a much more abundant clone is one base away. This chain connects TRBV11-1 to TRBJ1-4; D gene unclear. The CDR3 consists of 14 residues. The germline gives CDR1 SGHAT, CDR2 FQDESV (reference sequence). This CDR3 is CASSPGATDEKLFF. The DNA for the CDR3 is TGTGCCAGCAGCCCGGGTGCAACTGATGAAAAACTGTTTTTT.

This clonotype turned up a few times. CDR3 bases: TGTGCCTTTCTCCATCTTATGGGCCAGCCGTACGAGCAGTACTTC. Amino acids: CAFLHLMGQPYEQYF. The chain is built from TRBV30 and TRBJ2-7; no clear D gene. Trimming left V 7 bases short and J 4 bases short, with 23 bases between. Germline lookup yields CDR1 GTSNPN and CDR2 SVGIG (reference sequence). This CDR3 region has 15 residues. Together with reference TRBV30 and TRBJ2-7, the CDR3 gives the full variable domain: SQTIHQWPATLVQPVGSPLSLECTVEGTSNPNLYWYRQAAGRGLQLLFYSVGIGQISSEVPQNLSASRPQDRQFILSSKKLLLSDSGFYLCAFLHLMGQPYEQYFGPGTRLTVT.

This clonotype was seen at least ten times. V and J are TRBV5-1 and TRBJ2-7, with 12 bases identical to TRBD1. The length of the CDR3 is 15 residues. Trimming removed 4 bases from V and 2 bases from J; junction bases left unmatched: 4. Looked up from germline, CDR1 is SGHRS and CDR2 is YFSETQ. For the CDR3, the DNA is TGCGCCAGCAGCGGCCGGGACAGGGGGCCCTACGAGCAGTACTTC. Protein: CASSGRDRGPYEQYF. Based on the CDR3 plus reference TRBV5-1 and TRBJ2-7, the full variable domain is KAGVTQTPRYLIKTRGQQVTLSCSPISGHRSVSWYQQTPGQGLQFLFEYFSETQRNKGNFPGRFSGRQFSNSRSEMNVSTLELGDSALYLCASSGRDRGPYEQYFGPGTRLTVT.

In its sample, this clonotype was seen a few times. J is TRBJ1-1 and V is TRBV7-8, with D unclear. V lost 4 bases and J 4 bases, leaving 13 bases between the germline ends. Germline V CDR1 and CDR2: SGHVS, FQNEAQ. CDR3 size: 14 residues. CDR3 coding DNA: TGTGCCAGCAGCTCCGTTGGGCTTGGCACTGAAGCTTTCTTT. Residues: CASSSVGLGTEAFF.

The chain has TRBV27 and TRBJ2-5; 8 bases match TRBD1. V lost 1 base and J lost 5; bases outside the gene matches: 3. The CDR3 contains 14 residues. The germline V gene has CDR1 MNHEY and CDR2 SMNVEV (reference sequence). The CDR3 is CASSLWQGAETQYF. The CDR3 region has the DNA TGTGCCAGCAGTTTATGGCAGGGGGCGGAGACCCAGTACTTC.

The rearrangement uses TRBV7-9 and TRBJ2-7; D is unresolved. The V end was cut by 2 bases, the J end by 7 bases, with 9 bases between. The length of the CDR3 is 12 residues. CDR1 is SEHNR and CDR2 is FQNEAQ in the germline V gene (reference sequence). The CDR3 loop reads CASSLTNSEQYF. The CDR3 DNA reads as TGTGCCAGCAGCTTAACGAACTCGGAGCAGTACTTC.

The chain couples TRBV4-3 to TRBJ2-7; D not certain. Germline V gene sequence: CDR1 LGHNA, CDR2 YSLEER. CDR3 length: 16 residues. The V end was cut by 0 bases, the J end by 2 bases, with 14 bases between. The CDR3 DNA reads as TGCGCCAGCAGCCAAGATCTATCGGGCTTCACCTACGAGCAGTACTTC. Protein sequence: CASSQDLSGFTYEQYF.